Sequencing of this T cell receptor (beta chain) was carried out in a study of response to subunit inactivated influenza vaccine. General study findings and limits: There was a suggestion from the authors that each seasonal influenza vaccination recruits few new T cells.

In the case of this clonotype: Its antigen is currently unknown.

TCRdb analysed the RT-PCR reads with MiXCR anew, one entry per CDR3 protein. This table has roughly 500,000 distinct CDR3 sequences, about 17% appearing once. Germline V lookup: CDR1 MRHNA, CDR2 SNTAGT. The CDR3 runs 12 residues. V dropped 3 bases and J dropped 12 bases, with 11 bases sitting between them. This sample comprised CD4+ T cells sorted from PBMCs, obtained around 25 months after vaccination. The sequence was collected from a man between 50 and 70 years old who received an inactivated influenza vaccine. This rearrangement joins TRBV6-4 to TRBJ2-2; tentative D call: TRBD1 (5 bases). CDR3 protein: CASSEVQGKLFF. The CDR3 nucleotides are TGTGCCAGCAGTGAAGTGCAGGGAAAGCTGTTTTTT.